One and the same sample provided the 30 T cell receptor beta chains below, sequenced in a study of regulatory T cells in long-lasting Graves disease. The time point denotes: newly diagnosed GD, antithyroid drugs for less than 3 months. The TCR library was made from RNA extracted from PBMCs. Library construction for TCR beta used iRepertoire HTBI primers and Arm-PCR of CDR3 regions. MiXCR was run by TCRdb on the multiplex PCR reads, yielding one entry per CDR3 protein. The sample carries 350,000 to 450,000 distinct CDR3 sequences, about 15% recorded once. The same sample was also studied in work on T cells in Graves' hyperthyroidism and ophthalmopathy.

Sequences were derived from peripheral blood mononuclear cells (PBMCs), sampled at new diagnosis, from a patient treated with antithyroid drugs. These receptors all stem from a woman aged 40 to 49 with Graves disease.

This chain connects TRBV12-3 or TRBV12-4 to TRBJ2-3, with 11 bases aligning to TRBD2. V shed 6 bases and J 4 bases; nucleotides not matched to a gene: 12. The CDR3 contains 17 residues. The CDR3 region is CASSVSVTSGKADTQYF. The CDR3, as DNA: TGTGCCAGCAGCGTAAGCGTGACTAGCGGGAAGGCAGATACGCAGTATTTT.

V usage is TRBV4-2 and J usage is TRBJ1-5; no reliable D call. V lost 0 bases and J 2 bases, leaving 11 bases between the germline ends. Germline V CDR1 and CDR2: LGHNA, YNFKEQ. The CDR3 is 16 residues long. CDR3 in DNA: TGTGCCAGCAGCCAAGACCTTGGCGGGGGCAATCAGCCCCAGCATTTT. Translated, it gives CASSQDLGGGNQPQHF.

The genes are TRBV6-5 and TRBJ2-3; 10 bases map to TRBD1. V was clipped by 0 bases and J by 2 bases; unmatched bases: 5. This CDR3 is built from 17 residues. CDR1 is MNHEY, CDR2 SVGAGI, per germline. CDR3 DNA sequence: TGTGCCAGCAGTTACTCGGGACAGGGGACGTTCACAGATACGCAGTATTTT. This gives the protein CASSYSGQGTFTDTQYF.

Only a few counts were recorded for this clonotype. A much larger clonotype is one base distant, so this may be a read error. This chain connects TRBV11-2 to TRBJ2-3; 10 bases line up with TRBD2. Germline trimming cut 3 bases from V and 3 bases from J; bases unmatched to any gene: 6. The germline V gene has CDR1 SGHAT and CDR2 FQNNGV. CDR3 length: 16 amino acids. Here the CDR3 reads CASSFTTSGWTDTQYF. In DNA, the CDR3 is TGTGCCAGCAGCTTTACGACTAGCGGGTGGACAGATACGCAGTATTTT. Combining the CDR3 with reference TRBV11-2 and TRBJ2-3 gives the whole variable domain EAGVAQSPRYKIIEKRQSVAFWCNPISGHATLYWYQQILGQGPKLLIQFQNNGVVDDSQLPKDRFSAERLKGVDSTLKIQPAKLEDSAVYLCASSFTTSGWTDTQYFGPGTRLTVL.

This clonotype has ten or more counts. This CDR3 reads CASSFPGLAADTQYF. CDR3 sequence (DNA): TGTGCCAGCAGCTTCCCGGGACTAGCAGCAGATACGCAGTATTTT. This sequence joins TRBV7-2 and TRBJ2-3, with 9 bases aligning to TRBD2. V was pared by 3 bases and J by 4 bases, with 5 bases of the junction left unmatched. The CDR3 runs to 15 residues. Germline V gene sequence: CDR1 SGHTA, CDR2 FQGNSA.

The chain couples TRBV10-1 to TRBJ1-1; weak D call: TRBD1 (5 bases). The V and J ends lost 3 bases and 7 bases respectively, with 12 bases between them. The germline V gene has CDR1 WNHNN and CDR2 SYGVQD (reference sequence). The CDR3 is 13 amino acids. The CDR3 DNA sequence: TGCGCCAGCAGTGATGGGACGCATTTTGAAGCTTTCTTT. It encodes CASSDGTHFEAFF.

This clonotype was detected a few times. The chain couples TRBV30 to TRBJ1-2; 8 nucleotides agree with TRBD1. The J segment lost 5 bases and the V segment lost 5 bases, leaving 7 bases of the junction unmatched. This CDR3 contains 13 residues. CDR1 and CDR2 (germline): GTSNPN, SVGIG (reference sequence). CDR3 residues: CAWADRGRYGYTF. In DNA form, the CDR3 reads TGTGCCTGGGCAGACAGGGGACGGTATGGCTACACCTTC.

A few counts support this clonotype. This sequence is one base from a far larger clone and is likely a read error. V and J are TRBV29-1 and TRBJ2-5, with a tentative D call TRBD2 (6 bases). The assigned J gene may be wrong: the sequence end matches TRBJ2-3 better. This CDR3 region has 15 residues. Germline V gene data show CDR1 as SQVTM and CDR2 as ANQGSEA. The chain's CDR3 is CSVEGMAGTLDAQYF. CDR3 bases: TGCAGCGTTGAAGGAATGGCGGGAACCCTGGATGCGCAGTATTTT.

This clonotype occurred a few times. The chain recombines TRBV19 with TRBJ2-7, with D possibly being TRBD2 (5 bases). Germline CDR1 and CDR2: LNHDA and SQIVND (reference sequence). This CDR3 comprises 13 residues. V was clipped by 5 bases and J by 0 bases, with 8 bases between them. This CDR3 is CASSAGDSYEQYF. CDR3 coding DNA: TGTGCCAGTAGTGCCGGGGACTCCTACGAGCAGTACTTC.

As concerns this clonotype: A much larger clone sits a single nucleotide away, making a read error possible. Likely a read error: the CDR3 ends without its conserved phenylalanine or tryptophan. The J gene is TRBJ2-1, the V gene TRBV27; D is possibly TRBD1 (5 bases). The J call is uncertain, as TRBJ2-5 better fits the DNA end. Germline V lookup: CDR1 MNHEY, CDR2 SMNVEV (reference sequence). The CDR3 spans 14 residues. As DNA, the CDR3 is TGTGCCAGCAGTTTACCAGGGCGCGGAGAGACCCAGTACCTC. This encodes CASSLPGRGETQYL.

This clonotype showed up many times. The CDR3 region is CASSLGVGRGDEQFF. CDR3 nucleotide sequence: TGTGCCAGCAGTTTAGGCGTCGGGAGGGGGGATGAGCAGTTCTTC. V is TRBV12-3 or TRBV12-4 and J is TRBJ2-1; 8 nucleotides align to TRBD2. CDR3 length equals 15 residues. The V and J ends lost 1 base and 8 bases, in that order; junction bases with no gene match: 7.

In this sample, this clonotype turned up many times. J is TRBJ2-7 and V is TRBV6-2 or TRBV6-3, with TRBD2 identical over 14 bases. This CDR3 spans 15 amino acids. V shed 6 bases and J 5 bases; nucleotides not matched to a gene: 6. Germline V gene sequence: CDR1 MNHEY, CDR2 SVGEGT. The CDR3 protein is CASRGTSGRGHEQYF. DNA for the CDR3: TGTGCCAGCAGGGGGACTAGCGGGAGAGGCCACGAGCAGTACTTC.

The table lists this clonotype with many counts. This chain uses TRBV7-6 with TRBJ2-1; 9 nucleotides line up with TRBD2. This CDR3 has 15 amino acids. CDR1 and CDR2 (germline): SGHVS, FNYEAQ. Trimming at V came to 5 bases and at J to 5 bases, leaving 7 bases not matched to a gene. The CDR3 sequence: CASSLSGSRDNEQFF. The CDR3 bases are TGTGCCAGCAGCCTTAGCGGGAGTAGGGACAATGAGCAGTTCTTC.

This chain joins TRBV7-2 and TRBJ1-3; D might be TRBD1 (6 bases). Trimming pared 1 base from V and 4 bases from J, leaving 11 bases between. The CDR3 consists of 15 residues. CDR1 and CDR2 (germline): SGHTA, FQGNSA. The CDR3 nucleotides read TGTGCCAGCAGCTTAGAGGCAGGGGCCGGAAACACCATATATTTT. The encoded protein is CASSLEAGAGNTIYF.

This clonotype was picked up many times. V is TRBV3-1 and J is TRBJ2-5; D gene uncertain. This CDR3 spans 13 amino acids. Trimming shortened V by 0 bases and J by 5 bases, and 7 bases separated the two germline ends. Germline lookup yields CDR1 LGHDT and CDR2 YNNKEL (reference sequence). The CDR3 DNA sequence: TGTGCCAGCAGCCAAGATCCGGGCGAGACCCAGTACTTC. This sequence encodes CASSQDPGETQYF.

This rearrangement joins TRBV18 to TRBJ2-7; 12 positions match TRBD1. With V trimmed by 1 base and J by 4 bases, 11 bases remained unmatched. Germline assignment: CDR1 KGHSH and CDR2 LQKENI. The CDR3 is 18 amino acids. The DNA for the CDR3 is TGTGCCAGCTCACCACAGGGGACAGGGGGCGGAAACCCTTACGAGCAGTACTTC. It codes for CASSPQGTGGGNPYEQYF.

The chain uses TRBV20-1 and TRBJ2-1, with a possible D match to TRBD2 (5 bases). This CDR3 spans 14 amino acids. Looked up from germline, CDR1 is DFQATT and CDR2 is SNEGSKA (reference sequence). Trimming cost V 7 bases and J 0 bases, with 13 bases left between them. CDR3 DNA sequence: TGCAGTGGGCGCGGCGGAGGCTCCTACAATGAGCAGTTCTTC. Protein product: CSGRGGGSYNEQFF.

There are many counts of this clonotype. CDR3 DNA sequence: TGCAGCGTCCCCGGGACTAGTGCTGATGAGCAGTACTTC. Translated, it gives CSVPGTSADEQYF. This chain joins TRBV29-1 and TRBJ2-7; 8 nucleotides line up with TRBD2. The V and J ends lost 6 bases and 7 bases, in that order; junction bases with no gene match: 11. This CDR3 is 13 amino acids long. The germline CDR1 and CDR2 sequences are SQVTM and ANQGSEA.

This clonotype was counted many times. The CDR3 sequence: CASGPGGGYNEQFF. Written as DNA, the CDR3 is TGTGCCAGCGGCCCGGGGGGGGGCTACAATGAGCAGTTCTTC. J is TRBJ2-1 and V is TRBV12-3 or TRBV12-4, with 8 positions matching TRBD2. V gave up 8 bases and J gave up 3 bases; unmatched junction bases: 6. CDR3 length equals 14 residues.

This clonotype has ten or more counts. V is TRBV11-3 and J is TRBJ2-7, with TRBD1 as a possible D gene (6 bases). Germline lookup yields CDR1 SGHNT and CDR2 YENEEA. Trimming took 5 bases from V and 4 from J, leaving 12 bases between them. The CDR3 spans 13 residues. As DNA, the CDR3 is TGTGCCAGCAGCCCTCCACAGGGTTACGAGCAGTACTTC. Amino acids: CASSPPQGYEQYF.

This clonotype was found many times. This rearrangement joins TRBV11-3 to TRBJ2-5; D gene uncertain. There are 15 residues in the CDR3. Trimming stripped 1 base from V and 5 bases from J, with 14 bases between. Germline V gives CDR1 SGHNT, CDR2 YENEEA. This chain's CDR3 is CASSLVRPPGETQYF. DNA for the CDR3: TGTGCCAGCAGCTTAGTGCGGCCCCCCGGGGAGACCCAGTACTTC.

This clonotype was counted ten times or more. The chain couples TRBV11-2 to TRBJ2-1, with 9 bases that match TRBD1. Germline assignment: CDR1 SGHAT and CDR2 FQNNGV. The CDR3 covers 14 residues. V shed 4 bases, J shed 9 bases, and the junction held 7 bases outside the gene matches. In DNA form, the CDR3 reads TGTGCCAGCAGCTCAACGACAGGGGGGGTTGAGCAGTTCTTC. It specifies CASSSTTGGVEQFF.

The chain employs TRBV27 and TRBJ2-2, with 12 bases matching TRBD2. Germline V gene data show CDR1 as MNHEY and CDR2 as SMNVEV (reference sequence). The CDR3 is 16 residues long. J was trimmed by 4 bases and V by 6 bases; bases with no gene match: 6. DNA of the CDR3: TGTGCCAGCAGCCTCCTAGCGGGAGGGCCCACCGGGGAGCTGTTTTTT. Protein product: CASSLLAGGPTGELFF.

This clonotype showed up many times. The chain combines TRBV28 with TRBJ2-7; no definite D call. The length of the CDR3 is 14 residues. The V gene lost 2 bases and the J gene lost 4 bases, with 12 bases spanning the gap. Germline-derived CDR1 and CDR2 are MDHEN and SYDVKM. CDR3: CASSLPLLYYEQYF. CDR3 DNA sequence: TGTGCCAGCAGTTTACCTTTACTATATTACGAGCAGTACTTC.

This clonotype has a count of ten or more. The chain employs TRBV6-2 or TRBV6-3 and TRBJ2-3, with D possibly matching TRBD1 (6 bases). Germline V gene lookup returns CDR1 MNHEY and CDR2 SVGEGT. The V and J ends lost 5 bases and 5 bases respectively, with 14 bases between them. This CDR3 spans 14 amino acids. Written as DNA, the CDR3 is TGTGCCAGCAGTCCGGCACAGGGCTTAGATACGCAGTATTTT. Translated: CASSPAQGLDTQYF.

This clonotype occurred many times. The chain couples TRBV11-3 to TRBJ1-6, with unresolved D. V lost 5 bases and J lost 0, with 11 bases in between. CDR1 and CDR2 from the germline V gene are SGHNT and YENEEA. This CDR3 contains 16 residues. The CDR3 loop reads CASSPGRSSYNSPLHF. DNA for the CDR3: TGTGCCAGCAGCCCAGGTCGGAGCTCCTATAATTCACCCCTCCACTTT.

This clonotype has a handful of counts. The V gene is TRBV4-3, the J gene TRBJ2-5; 7 bases are shared with TRBD2. Germline V gene sequence: CDR1 LGHNA, CDR2 YSLEER. The junction had 11 bases not matched to a gene; V was cut back by 3 bases and J by 4 bases. This CDR3 has 16 residues. The CDR3, as DNA: TGCGCCAGCAGCCAGAGTGGAGGTGGGGGGGGAGAGACCCAGTACTTC. Protein sequence: CASSQSGGGGGETQYF.

This clonotype was counted at least ten times. The gene calls are TRBV3-1 and TRBJ2-7; possibly TRBD1 for D (5 bases). Germline V gene sequence: CDR1 LGHDT, CDR2 YNNKEL (reference sequence). The CDR3 is made up of 15 amino acids. V lost 1 base and J 5 bases, leaving 15 bases between the germline ends. The CDR3 sequence: CASSQATQGFHEQYF. CDR3 in DNA: TGTGCCAGCAGCCAAGCCACGCAGGGTTTCCACGAGCAGTACTTC.

The table lists this clonotype with many counts. The V gene is TRBV9, the J gene TRBJ2-7; a weak D match, TRBD1 (7 bases). Germline lookup yields CDR1 SGDLS and CDR2 YYNGEE. Trimming shortened V by 2 bases and J by 1 base, and 13 bases separated the two germline ends. The CDR3 runs to 15 residues. The CDR3 here is CASSVRGTDSYEQYF. The DNA for the CDR3 is TGTGCCAGCAGCGTTCGGGGGACAGATTCCTACGAGCAGTACTTC.

This clonotype has at least ten counts. The chain recombines TRBV3-1 with TRBJ1-6; 7 bases line up with TRBD1. The CDR3 contains 16 residues. J gave up 12 bases and V 0 bases, and 11 bases lay outside the gene matches. Germline V CDR1 and CDR2: LGHDT, YNNKEL (reference sequence). This CDR3 reads CASSQDARGIIRPLHF. The CDR3 nucleotides read TGTGCCAGCAGCCAAGATGCCAGGGGGATTATCAGACCCCTCCACTTT.